These 11 T cell receptor beta chains came from one sample sequenced in a study of beta chain features in type 1 diabetes. Expressed TCRB transcripts were sequenced because the entire RNA isolate underwent reverse transcription. Libraries were prepared by immunoSEQ multiplex PCR; TCRdb keeps only in-frame clonotypes and omits some of them. The profile shows over 500,000 clones, less than 20% of them singletons. The sample taken for sequencing was naive CD4+ T cells from blood. All receptors come from a man between 18 and 35 years old in good health.

The V gene is TRBV6-6, the J gene TRBJ2-1, with D unclear. Trimming removed 6 bases at V and 9 bases at J, with 15 bases between. This CDR3 spans 13 amino acids. In germline, CDR1 is MNHNY, CDR2 SVGAGI (reference sequence). CDR3 bases: TGTGCCAGCAGCCCCCCGCAAGTGGGTGAGCAGTTCTTC. This codes for CASSPPQVGEQFF.

This clone was detected only a few times. This chain connects TRBV7-2 to TRBJ2-2; D not resolved. In germline, CDR1 is SGHTA, CDR2 FQGNSA. The CDR3 contains 14 residues. V was cut by 1 base and J by 7 bases, with 10 bases left in between. CDR3 DNA sequence: TGTGCCAGCAGCTTAGAAGGGCTTTTCGGGGAGCTGTTTTTT. Its translation: CASSLEGLFGELFF.

This clone came up a few times. The chain is built from TRBV7-3 and TRBJ2-7; D gene unclear. The length of the CDR3 is 14 residues. CDR1 is SGHTA and CDR2 is FQGTGA in the germline V gene. V dropped 5 bases and J dropped 2 bases, with 13 bases sitting between them. Written as DNA, the CDR3 is TGTGCCAGCAGCCCTGGACCGACGACCTACGAGCAGTACTTC. Translating gives CASSPGPTTYEQYF.

This chain connects TRBV2 to TRBJ2-1; 10 nucleotides align to TRBD1. The CDR3 contains 15 residues. The V gene end was trimmed by 4 bases and the J gene end by 4 bases; junction bases not matched to a gene: 4. Per the germline V gene, CDR1 is SNHLY and CDR2 is FYNNEI. The CDR3 here is CASSGDRGGYNEQFF. DNA for the CDR3: TGTGCCAGCAGTGGGGACAGGGGAGGGTACAATGAGCAGTTCTTC.

The CDR3 region is CASSPGRDYSGANVLTF. CDR3 sequence (DNA): TGTGCCAGCTCACCGGGCAGAGACTACTCTGGGGCCAACGTCCTGACTTTC. This sequence joins TRBV18 and TRBJ2-6; possible D gene TRBD2, 5 bases. The V end lost 3 bases, the J end lost 0 bases, and 12 bases lay between the germline ends. This CDR3 region has 17 residues. Germline V gene data show CDR1 as KGHSH and CDR2 as LQKENI.

This rearrangement joins TRBV5-4 to TRBJ2-1; D might be TRBD2 (5 bases). Germline V lookup: CDR1 SGHNT, CDR2 YYREEE (reference sequence). The CDR3 has 15 amino acids. V lost 0 bases and J lost 4, with 11 bases in between. In nucleotides, the CDR3 is TGTGCCAGCAGCTTGGATCGCGGAGGTTACAATGAGCAGTTCTTC. Translated: CASSLDRGGYNEQFF.

This clone turned up a few times. The chain has TRBV5-4 and TRBJ1-6; D is possibly TRBD1 (5 bases). Between the trimmed V and J ends, which lost 4 bases and 7 bases, there was a span of 21 bases. The V gene's germline CDR1 is SGHNT and CDR2 YYREEE (reference sequence). The CDR3 spans 17 residues. The CDR3 bases are TGTGCCAGCAGCCCTGGGGGATTGTGGCCTCGAAATTCACCCCTCCACTTT. Its protein is CASSPGGLWPRNSPLHF.

J is TRBJ1-4 and V is TRBV28, with D unresolved. The CDR3 has 12 residues. V lost 5 bases, J lost 8 bases, and 9 bases lay in between. The germline V gene has CDR1 MDHEN and CDR2 SYDVKM. CDR3 in amino acids: CASSLRKEKLFF. In nucleotides, the CDR3 is TGTGCCAGCAGTCTAAGAAAGGAAAAACTGTTTTTT.

In the case of this clone: The sample carries other DNA sequences with the same CDR3. The V gene is TRBV30, the J gene TRBJ2-5; D is perhaps TRBD1 or TRBD2 (6 bases each). CDR3 length equals 15 residues. Germline-derived CDR1 and CDR2 are GTSNPN and SVGIG (reference sequence). Trimming left V 0 bases short and J 5 bases short, with 16 bases between. The CDR3 DNA is TGTGCCTGGAGTGTCTGGGGGGCAGGTCTGGAGACCCAGTACTTC. Protein: CAWSVWGAGLETQYF.

This clone turned up a few times. The genes are TRBV2 and TRBJ2-3, with D uncertain. Germline V CDR1 and CDR2: SNHLY, FYNNEI. The V and J ends lost 8 bases and 2 bases respectively, with 11 bases between them. CDR3 size: 13 residues. The CDR3 loop is CASPVRHTDTQYF. The CDR3 DNA follows: TGTGCCAGCCCGGTGCGGCACACAGATACGCAGTATTTT.

This rearrangement joins TRBV9 to TRBJ1-2, with D possibly TRBD1 on 5 matching bases. The CDR3 contains 12 residues. Germline V gene data show CDR1 as SGDLS and CDR2 as YYNGEE. The CDR3 DNA sequence: TGTGCTTCAACCCAGGGCAACTATGGCTACACCTTC. It translates to CASTQGNYGYTF. Variable domain in full (rest from reference TRBV9 and TRBJ1-2): DSGVTQTPKHLITATGQRVTLRCSPRSGDLSVYWYQQSLDQGLQFLIQYYNGEERAKGNILERFSAQQFPDLHSELNLSSLELGDSALYFCASTQGNYGYTFGSGTRLTVV.